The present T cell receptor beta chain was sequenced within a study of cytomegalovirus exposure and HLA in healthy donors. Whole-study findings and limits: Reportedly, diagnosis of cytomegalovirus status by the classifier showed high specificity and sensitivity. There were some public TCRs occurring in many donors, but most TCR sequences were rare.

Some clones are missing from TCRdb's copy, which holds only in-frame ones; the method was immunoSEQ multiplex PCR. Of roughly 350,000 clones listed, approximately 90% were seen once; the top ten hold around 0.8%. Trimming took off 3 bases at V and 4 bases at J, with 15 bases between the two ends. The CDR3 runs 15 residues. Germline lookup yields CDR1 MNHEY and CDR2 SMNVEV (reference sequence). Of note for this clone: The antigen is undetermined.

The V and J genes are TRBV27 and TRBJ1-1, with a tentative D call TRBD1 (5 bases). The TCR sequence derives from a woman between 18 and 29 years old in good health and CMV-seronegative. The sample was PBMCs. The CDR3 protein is CASSFDYPGSTEAFF. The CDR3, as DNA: TGTGCCAGCAGTTTTGATTATCCAGGGTCCACTGAAGCTTTCTTT.